This T cell receptor (beta chain) was observed in a study of T cells in Graves' hyperthyroidism and ophthalmopathy. It was RNA transcripts that yielded the amplified TCR beta CDR3 regions. HTBI primers drove first-round RT-PCR of the TCR CDR3. TCRdb itself ran the multiplex PCR reads through MiXCR, one entry per CDR3 protein. In the table there are over 500,000 distinct CDR3 sequences, approximately 14% of which are singletons. Unmatched junction bases numbered 7, after V lost 6 bases and J lost 5 bases. Germline CDR1 is MNHEY and CDR2 is SMNVEV (reference sequence). This CDR3 has 14 residues. The material sequenced was blood. The clonotype originates from a woman aged 40 to 50 with Graves' hyperthyroidism. The gene calls are TRBV27 and TRBJ2-7, with 10 bases lining up with TRBD1. The CDR3 DNA follows: TGTGCCAGCAGCTCGGGACAGGGGCGAAACGAGCAGTACTTC. It encodes CASSSGQGRNEQYF.